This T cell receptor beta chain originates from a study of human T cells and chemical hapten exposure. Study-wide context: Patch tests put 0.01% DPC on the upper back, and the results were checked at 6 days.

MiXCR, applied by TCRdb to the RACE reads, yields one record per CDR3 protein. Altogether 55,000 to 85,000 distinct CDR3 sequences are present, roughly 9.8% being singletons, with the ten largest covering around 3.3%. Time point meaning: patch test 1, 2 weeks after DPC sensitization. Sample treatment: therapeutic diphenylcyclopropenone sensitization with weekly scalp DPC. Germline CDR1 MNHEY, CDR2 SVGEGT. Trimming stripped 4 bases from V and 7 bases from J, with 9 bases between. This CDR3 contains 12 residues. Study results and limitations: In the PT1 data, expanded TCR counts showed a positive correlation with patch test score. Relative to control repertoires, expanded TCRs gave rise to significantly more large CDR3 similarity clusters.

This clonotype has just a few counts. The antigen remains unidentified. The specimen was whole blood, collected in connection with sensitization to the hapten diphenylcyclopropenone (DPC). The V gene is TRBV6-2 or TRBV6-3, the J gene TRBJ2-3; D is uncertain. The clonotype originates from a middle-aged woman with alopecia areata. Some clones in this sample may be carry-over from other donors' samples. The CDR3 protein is CASSSQRNTQYF. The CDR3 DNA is TGTGCCAGCAGTTCGCAGAGAAATACGCAGTATTTT.